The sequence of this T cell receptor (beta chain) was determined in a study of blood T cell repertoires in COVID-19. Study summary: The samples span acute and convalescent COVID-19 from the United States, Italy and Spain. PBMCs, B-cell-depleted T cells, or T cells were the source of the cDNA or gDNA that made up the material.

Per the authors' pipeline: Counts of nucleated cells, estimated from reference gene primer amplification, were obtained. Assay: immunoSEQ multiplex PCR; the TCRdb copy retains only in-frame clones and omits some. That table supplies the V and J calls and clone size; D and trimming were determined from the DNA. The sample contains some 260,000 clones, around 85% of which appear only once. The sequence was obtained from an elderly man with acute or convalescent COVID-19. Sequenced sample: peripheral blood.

The CDR3 protein is CASRPTGGASHEQYF. CDR3 DNA sequence: TGTGCCAGCAGACCAACAGGGGGCGCTTCCCACGAGCAGTACTTC. The genes are TRBV6-5 and TRBJ2-7; 9 nucleotides match TRBD1. The J segment lost 5 bases and the V segment lost 6 bases, leaving 11 bases of the junction unmatched. Germline CDR1 is MNHEY and CDR2 is SVGAGI. The CDR3 extends over 15 amino acids.